Presented here are 24 T cell receptor beta chains from one specimen sequenced in a study of T cell responses to AZD1222 COVID-19 vaccine. TCRdb keeps only in-frame clones here, not all; method: immunoSEQ multiplex PCR. Of 150,000 to 200,000 clones listed, 85% to 95% are singletons. Sequencing used peripheral blood, obtained on day 0 of AZD1222 vaccination. Receptors were obtained from an adult in good health.

V gene TRBV27 combines with J gene TRBJ1-6, with a tentative D call TRBD1 (5 bases). CDR1 and CDR2 from the germline V gene are MNHEY and SMNVEV (reference sequence). This CDR3 has 15 amino acids. V dropped 5 bases and J dropped 7 bases, with 15 bases sitting between them. CDR3: CASSPGPGGNSPLHF. CDR3 coding DNA: TGTGCCAGCAGTCCGGGACCGGGAGGGAATTCACCCCTCCACTTT.

The chain is built from TRBV7-9 and TRBJ2-1; 14 bases agree with TRBD2. Germline V gene lookup returns CDR1 SEHNR and CDR2 FQNEAQ (reference sequence). The junction had 5 bases not matched to a gene; V was cut back by 4 bases and J by 9 bases. The CDR3 spans 15 residues. The CDR3 spells CASSWTSGGRSEQFF. In DNA, the CDR3 is TGTGCCAGCAGCTGGACTAGCGGGGGGCGGAGTGAGCAGTTCTTC.

The chain joins TRBV6-5 to TRBJ2-3; D not resolved. The CDR3 spans 14 residues. V dropped 2 bases and J dropped 0 bases, with 6 bases sitting between them. Germline V gene lookup returns CDR1 MNHEY and CDR2 SVGAGI. CDR3 in DNA: TGTGCCAGCAGTTACCGTGGTAGCACAGATACGCAGTATTTT. Its protein is CASSYRGSTDTQYF.

The rearrangement links TRBV7-9 to TRBJ2-3; D ambiguous. Per the germline V gene, CDR1 is SEHNR and CDR2 is FQNEAQ (reference sequence). This CDR3 is 15 amino acids long. V dropped 1 base and J dropped 4 bases, with 12 bases sitting between them. In DNA form, the CDR3 reads TGTGCCAGCAGCTTAGAGCTAGTTCCATCAGATACGCAGTATTTT. Protein product: CASSLELVPSDTQYF.

The chain joins TRBV4-1 to TRBJ2-7; D possibly matches TRBD1 or TRBD2 (5 bases each). Deletions cut 3 bases from V and 2 bases from J, with 17 bases between. Germline V gene lookup returns CDR1 MGHRA and CDR2 YSYEKL. This CDR3 is built from 16 residues. The CDR3 DNA reads TGCGCCAGCAGCCACCCGGGACGGAGCTCCCCCTACGAGCAGTACTTC. Residues: CASSHPGRSSPYEQYF.

J is TRBJ1-1 and V is TRBV6-5, with D perhaps matching TRBD1 (6 bases). The CDR3 is made up of 12 amino acids. Trimming stripped 10 bases from V and 11 bases from J, with 20 bases between. Germline V gene lookup returns CDR1 MNHEY and CDR2 SVGAGI. CDR3 region: CATHSGGLGAFF. DNA of the CDR3: TGTGCCACCCACTCGGGGGGCCTAGGGGCTTTCTTT.

The chain combines TRBV6-2 or TRBV6-3 with TRBJ2-2, with 8 bases that match TRBD1. V shed 5 bases, J shed 5 bases, and the junction held 7 bases outside the gene matches. Germline CDR1 and CDR2: MNHEY and SVGEGT. The CDR3 is 15 amino acids. CDR3 DNA: TGTGCCAGCAGTCCCCGGGACAGGCGAACCGGGGAGCTGTTTTTT. This gives the protein CASSPRDRRTGELFF.

V and J are TRBV3-1 (or the pseudogene TRBV3-2) and TRBJ1-2; D is unresolved. This CDR3 is built from 13 residues. CDR1 is LGHDT, CDR2 YNNKEL, per germline (reference sequence). Trimming stripped 1 base from V and 4 bases from J, with 7 bases between. In nucleotides, the CDR3 is TGTGCCAGCAGCCAAGCCGGGGTCTATGGCTACACCTTC. It codes for CASSQAGVYGYTF.

The DNA for the CDR3 is TGCGCCAGCAGCATAGGACAGCCTAATGAAAAACTGTTTTTT. Its protein is CASSIGQPNEKLFF. The chain uses TRBV5-1 and TRBJ1-4, with D tentatively TRBD1 (6 bases). Trimming removed 4 bases at V and 3 bases at J, with 10 bases between. Per germline, CDR1 SGHRS and CDR2 YFSETQ. This CDR3 is built from 14 residues.

This chain joins TRBV28 and TRBJ1-4, with D hard to call. V shed 7 bases and J shed 7 bases, with 16 bases lying between them. The CDR3 contains 14 residues. Germline V CDR1 and CDR2: MDHEN, SYDVKM. CDR3 region: CASTYPGAGEKLFF. CDR3 bases: TGTGCCAGCACCTACCCGGGCGCGGGTGAAAAACTGTTTTTT.

This clone came up once. The gene calls are TRBV18 and TRBJ1-2; a weak D match, TRBD1 (5 bases). CDR3 size: 15 residues. The V end lost 1 base, the J end lost 4 bases, and 13 bases lay between the germline ends. Germline values: CDR1 KGHSH, CDR2 LQKENI. CDR3 amino acids: CASSPLPGTGYGYTF. The CDR3 DNA reads TGTGCCAGCTCACCACTACCGGGGACCGGCTATGGCTACACCTTC.

The chain recombines TRBV2 with TRBJ1-5, with D perhaps TRBD1 (6 bases). Deletions cut 6 bases from V and 3 bases from J, with 12 bases between. Germline-derived CDR1 and CDR2 are SNHLY and FYNNEI. The CDR3 has 14 residues. The CDR3 DNA reads as TGTGCCAGCAGCCTTACAGGGACCAATCAGCCCCAGCATTTT. As protein: CASSLTGTNQPQHF.

This sequence joins TRBV29-1 and TRBJ2-2; perhaps TRBD1 as D (6 bases). Trimming removed 6 bases at V and 5 bases at J, with 16 bases between. The length of the CDR3 is 14 residues. CDR1 is SQVTM, CDR2 ANQGSEA, per germline. The CDR3 reads CSVDRTGQTGELFF. The DNA of the CDR3 is TGCAGCGTCGACAGGACTGGACAAACCGGGGAGCTGTTTTTT.

The chain couples TRBV24-1 to TRBJ2-1; 11 nucleotides agree with TRBD1. Trimming removed 2 bases from V and 6 bases from J; junction bases left unmatched: 5. Germline CDR1 and CDR2: KGHDR and SFDVKD. CDR3 length: 16 residues. The CDR3 DNA reads TGTGCCACCAGTGATTCCGGGACAGGGGGTGTCAATGAGCAGTTCTTC. It yields the protein CATSDSGTGGVNEQFF.

The chain recombines TRBV15 with TRBJ1-2; 8 bases are shared with TRBD1. Germline CDR1 LNHNV, CDR2 YYDKDF (reference sequence). J was trimmed by 6 bases and V by 5 bases; bases with no gene match: 5. This CDR3 has 13 residues. Written as DNA, the CDR3 is TGTGCCACCAGCCCCAGGGGGCCCCATGGCTACACCTTC. Its translation is CATSPRGPHGYTF.

The chain uses TRBV2 and TRBJ2-1; D unclear. V lost 5 bases, J lost 3 bases, and 11 bases lay in between. CDR3 length: 14 amino acids. Per the germline V gene, CDR1 is SNHLY and CDR2 is FYNNEI. The CDR3 sequence: CASSQVGDYNEQFF. The CDR3 bases are TGTGCCAGCAGTCAGGTGGGTGACTACAATGAGCAGTTCTTC.

This clone was recorded once. The genes are TRBV7-8 and TRBJ1-1, with a possible D match to TRBD1 (5 bases). Germline V gives CDR1 SGHVS, CDR2 FQNEAQ. This CDR3 spans 17 amino acids. V shed 5 bases and J shed 3 bases, with 22 bases lying between them. The CDR3 coding sequence is TGTGCCAGCAGCCAATTACCCGGGCGGGGGACGGACACTGAAGCTTTCTTT. The encoded protein is CASSQLPGRGTDTEAFF.

This clone has just one count. The rearrangement uses TRBV19 and TRBJ2-3, with D unresolved. Per germline, CDR1 LNHDA and CDR2 SQIVND (reference sequence). Trimming stripped 3 bases from V and 4 bases from J, with 5 bases between. The CDR3 consists of 12 residues. The CDR3: CASSMIPDTQYF. CDR3 coding DNA: TGTGCCAGTAGTATGATCCCAGATACGCAGTATTTT.

V gene TRBV5-4 combines with J gene TRBJ2-2, with D perhaps matching TRBD2 (7 bases). Germline V gene sequence: CDR1 SGHNT, CDR2 YYREEE (reference sequence). The CDR3 runs 16 residues. Trimming cost V 0 bases and J 7 bases, with 16 bases left between them. Here the CDR3 reads CASSLGTGGPHGELFF. DNA for the CDR3: TGTGCCAGCAGCTTGGGTACCGGGGGGCCCCACGGGGAGCTGTTTTTT.

V usage is TRBV6-5 and J usage is TRBJ2-7; 10 bases are shared with TRBD2. Germline loops: CDR1 MNHEY, CDR2 SVGAGI. CDR3 length: 15 residues. J lost 2 bases, V lost 2 bases, and 3 bases had no gene match. The CDR3 nucleotides are TGTGCCAGCAGTTACGGGCTAGCGGGAGCCTACGAGCAGTACTTC. Its translation is CASSYGLAGAYEQYF.

The chain joins TRBV5-8 to TRBJ1-2, with 7 bases lining up with TRBD1. This CDR3 is 16 amino acids long. Losses at the gene ends were 9 bases for V and 4 bases for J; bases not matched to a gene: 18. The germline V gene has CDR1 SGHTS and CDR2 YDEGEE. CDR3 loop: CATRYIRDSRRYGYTF. CDR3 in DNA: TGTGCCACCCGATATATCCGGGACAGCCGACGCTATGGCTACACCTTC.

This clone has a single count. This chain connects TRBV6-2 or TRBV6-3 to TRBJ1-4; D unclear. The V end was cut by 2 bases, the J end by 4 bases, with 14 bases between. Germline V gene lookup returns CDR1 MNHEY and CDR2 SVGEGT. The CDR3 has 16 residues. This CDR3 is CASSYGMDGFNEKLFF. The CDR3 bases are TGTGCCAGCAGTTACGGGATGGACGGTTTTAATGAAAAACTGTTTTTT.

The rearrangement links TRBV19 to TRBJ2-7; the D gene is possibly TRBD2 (5 bases). V was trimmed by 1 base and J by 4 bases, leaving 14 bases between them. Germline V CDR1 and CDR2: LNHDA, SQIVND (reference sequence). The CDR3 has 15 amino acids. The CDR3 DNA sequence: TGTGCCAGTAGTATAGTGTCGGGGTTAGCTTACGAGCAGTACTTC. It is translated as CASSIVSGLAYEQYF.

The J gene is TRBJ2-3, the V gene TRBV13; no definite D call. Germline loops: CDR1 PRHDT, CDR2 FYEKMQ (reference sequence). Trimming took off 3 bases at V and 2 bases at J, with 9 bases between the two ends. This CDR3 has 14 residues. CDR3 DNA sequence: TGTGCCAGCAGCTTGGGCCTCCCCACAGATACGCAGTATTTT. This sequence encodes CASSLGLPTDTQYF.